A single sample gave rise to the 21 T cell receptor beta chains below, sequenced in a study of technical replicates of blood from several donors. Only in-frame clones appear in the TCRdb table, and some are missing; sequencing was by immunoSEQ multiplex PCR. The sample comprises around 61,000 clones, more than 95% of which are singletons, and about 0.2% rests with the top ten. Sequencing was done on a sample of T cells isolated from PBMCs. These receptors all come from a human donor in good health.

The V gene is TRBV14, the J gene TRBJ1-2; unclear D gene. Germline CDR1 SGHDN, CDR2 FVKESK. V lost 4 bases and J 4 bases, leaving 10 bases between the germline ends. There are 13 residues in the CDR3. Written as DNA, the CDR3 is TGTGCCAGCAGCCCGGGGAGGGCCTATGGCTACACCTTC. This encodes CASSPGRAYGYTF. Together with reference TRBV14 and TRBJ1-2, the CDR3 gives the full variable domain: EAGVTQFPSHSVIEKGQTVTLRCDPISGHDNLYWYRRVMGKEIKFLLHFVKESKQDESGMPNNRFLAERTGGTYSTLKVQPAELEDSGVYFCASSPGRAYGYTFGSGTRLTVV.

The chain links TRBV19 to TRBJ2-3; maybe TRBD1 (5 bases). Germline V gives CDR1 LNHDA, CDR2 SQIVND (reference sequence). Trimming stripped 5 bases from V and 6 bases from J, with 9 bases between. The CDR3 sequence is 12 residues long. The chain's CDR3 is CASSARVDTQYF. The DNA of the CDR3 is TGTGCCAGTAGTGCCAGGGTTGATACGCAGTATTTT.

The CDR3 protein is CASSLDAPSPGGYTF. DNA of the CDR3: TGTGCCAGCAGCTTAGATGCACCCTCACCGGGTGGCTACACCTTC. V usage is TRBV7-9 and J usage is TRBJ1-2; no clear D. The ends were cut back, 1 base at V and 7 bases at J, with 16 bases in the middle. The CDR3 has 15 amino acids. Per germline, CDR1 SEHNR and CDR2 FQNEAQ (reference sequence).

This clone was seen only once. This chain connects TRBV28 to TRBJ1-4; 9 bases fit TRBD1. CDR3 length: 18 residues. Losses at the gene ends were 1 base for V and 7 bases for J; bases not matched to a gene: 13. Germline V gene lookup returns CDR1 MDHEN and CDR2 SYDVKM. Here the CDR3 reads CASSLFMGSRDRAEKLFF. In DNA form, the CDR3 reads TGTGCCAGCAGTTTATTCATGGGGTCAAGGGACAGGGCTGAAAAACTGTTTTTT. Full variable domain (missing parts from reference TRBV28 and TRBJ1-4): DVKVTQSSRYLVKRTGEKVFLECVQDMDHENMFWYRQDPGLGLRLIYFSYDVKMKEKGDIPEGYSVSREKKERFSLILESASTNQTSMYLCASSLFMGSRDRAEKLFFGSGTQLSVL.

This sequence joins TRBV30 and TRBJ2-1; 8 nucleotides line up with TRBD1. This CDR3 has 14 amino acids. V trimming: 5 bases; J trimming: 2 bases; junction bases outside the gene matches: 5. Germline CDR1 is GTSNPN and CDR2 is SVGIG (reference sequence). This CDR3 reads CAWVDRDTYNEQFF. CDR3 nucleotides: TGTGCCTGGGTGGACAGGGATACCTACAATGAGCAGTTCTTC.

The chain employs TRBV9 and TRBJ1-2; the match to TRBD1 covers 7 bases. Trimming took 0 bases from V and 6 from J; bases not matched to a gene: 8. The CDR3 contains 15 residues. CDR1 and CDR2 from the germline V gene are SGDLS and YYNGEE. The CDR3 region is CASSVALTQGNGYTF. The CDR3 region has the DNA TGTGCCAGCAGCGTAGCTCTAACACAGGGGAATGGCTACACCTTC.

This clone was observed once. The chain carries TRBV5-1 and TRBJ1-2, with a weak D call TRBD1 (5 bases). The V and J ends lost 0 bases and 4 bases respectively, with 10 bases between them. CDR3 length: 14 residues. Germline V CDR1 and CDR2: SGHRS, YFSETQ. CDR3: CASSLDVGAYGYTF. The CDR3 bases are TGCGCCAGCAGCTTGGATGTTGGGGCCTATGGCTACACCTTC. Full variable domain (outside the CDR3, taken from reference TRBV5-1 and TRBJ1-2): KAGVTQTPRYLIKTRGQQVTLSCSPISGHRSVSWYQQTPGQGLQFLFEYFSETQRNKGNFPGRFSGRQFSNSRSEMNVSTLELGDSALYLCASSLDVGAYGYTFGSGTRLTVV.

J is TRBJ2-3 and V is TRBV2, with TRBD2 as a possible D gene (7 bases). Germline-derived CDR1 and CDR2 are SNHLY and FYNNEI. There are 15 residues in the CDR3. V was trimmed by 7 bases and J by 0 bases, leaving 14 bases between them. The CDR3 DNA reads as TGTGCCAGCAAAGGGGGGGACACTAGCACAGATACGCAGTATTTT. It encodes CASKGGDTSTDTQYF.

V usage is TRBV5-5 and J usage is TRBJ1-1; D is ambiguous. Germline CDR1 SGHKS, CDR2 YYEKEE (reference sequence). V was clipped by 0 bases and J by 3 bases, with 6 bases between them. CDR3 length: 13 residues. The CDR3 coding sequence is TGTGCCAGCAGCTTGGACAGAGACACTGAAGCTTTCTTT. It yields the protein CASSLDRDTEAFF.

The chain joins TRBV7-9 to TRBJ1-1, with 7 bases that match TRBD1. The germline V gene encodes CDR1 SEHNR and CDR2 FQNEAQ (reference sequence). CDR3 length equals 12 residues. The V gene end was trimmed by 5 bases and the J gene end by 7 bases; junction bases not matched to a gene: 4. CDR3 protein: CASSQGDSEAFF. CDR3 nucleotides: TGTGCCAGCAGCCAGGGGGACAGTGAAGCTTTCTTT.

This chain links TRBV29-1 with TRBJ2-1; 8 bases line up with TRBD1. There are 16 residues in the CDR3. V trimming: 6 bases; J trimming: 3 bases; junction bases outside the gene matches: 13. Germline V gene sequence: CDR1 SQVTM, CDR2 ANQGSEA. The CDR3 sequence: CSVIVPGTGFYNEQFF. In DNA, the CDR3 is TGCAGCGTAATCGTACCCGGGACAGGATTCTACAATGAGCAGTTCTTC.

CDR3 sequence reads: CATSKDRNNYGYTF. The CDR3 bases are TGTGCCACCAGCAAAGACAGGAATAACTATGGCTACACCTTC. The V gene is TRBV15, the J gene TRBJ1-2; tentative D call: TRBD1 (6 bases). The length of the CDR3 is 14 residues. Trimming took 4 bases from V and 1 from J, leaving 10 bases between them. CDR1 LNHNV and CDR2 YYDKDF come from the germline V gene (reference sequence).

V usage is TRBV7-8 and J usage is TRBJ2-5; 10 bases line up with TRBD1. Per the germline V gene, CDR1 is SGHVS and CDR2 is FQNEAQ. This CDR3 contains 15 residues. Trimming cost V 5 bases and J 5 bases; bases outside gene matches: 8. The CDR3 coding sequence is TGTGCCAGCAGCAGTTGGACAGGGGGAGTCGAGACCCAGTACTTC. Protein: CASSSWTGGVETQYF.

The chain joins TRBV5-6 to TRBJ1-4; weak D call: TRBD1 (5 bases). The CDR3 runs to 13 residues. The germline V and J ends were trimmed by 0 bases and 5 bases, with 5 bases remaining between them. Germline CDR1 is SGHDT and CDR2 is YYEEEE. The CDR3: CASSLDRNEKLFF. The CDR3 DNA is TGTGCCAGCAGCTTGGACAGGAATGAAAAACTGTTTTTT.

The chain uses TRBV7-8 and TRBJ2-3, with 10 bases aligning to TRBD2. Germline assignment: CDR1 SGHVS and CDR2 FQNEAQ. The CDR3 is made up of 16 amino acids. With 2 bases clipped from V and 2 bases from J, the junction kept 4 bases outside the gene matches. In nucleotides, the CDR3 is TGTGCCAGCAGCTTACAGCGGGGGGGCATCACAGATACGCAGTATTTT. This gives the protein CASSLQRGGITDTQYF.

V is TRBV7-6 and J is TRBJ2-7, with a tentative D call TRBD2 (5 bases). Germline assignment: CDR1 SGHVS and CDR2 FNYEAQ. V dropped 5 bases and J dropped 9 bases, with 35 bases sitting between them. The CDR3 covers 19 residues. CDR3 coding DNA: TGTGCCAGCAGCACAAATAAGGCGGAGGTTTTCGTCTTTTCTACTGGGCAGTACTTC. Translated: CASSTNKAEVFVFSTGQYF.

The chain links TRBV29-1 to TRBJ2-7; D gene uncertain. The CDR3 extends over 11 amino acids. Trimming removed 1 base at V and 6 bases at J, with 7 bases between. Germline-derived CDR1 and CDR2 are SQVTM and ANQGSEA. CDR3 nucleotide sequence: TGCAGCGTTGAAGTCCTCTTCGAGCAGTACTTC. Protein sequence: CSVEVLFEQYF.

This chain joins TRBV28 and TRBJ1-2; D gene unclear. Germline lookup yields CDR1 MDHEN and CDR2 SYDVKM. The CDR3 is 14 residues long. V dropped 11 bases and J dropped 0 bases, with 16 bases sitting between them. The CDR3 sequence is CALQTRTSNYGYTF. CDR3 sequence (DNA): TGTGCCCTACAGACCCGGACTTCTAACTATGGCTACACCTTC.

The chain carries TRBV5-6 and TRBJ1-5; 7 positions agree with TRBD1. Germline values: CDR1 SGHDT, CDR2 YYEEEE. V was pared by 1 base and J by 0 bases, with 7 bases of the junction left unmatched. The CDR3 contains 17 residues. CDR3 DNA sequence: TGTGCCAGCAGCTTGACTCCCGGGACAGATAGCAATCAGCCCCAGCATTTT. Its translation is CASSLTPGTDSNQPQHF.

Details on this clone: At one boundary the junction diverges from the germline segment, which might be a read error. The rearrangement uses TRBV4-2 and TRBJ2-7; TRBD2 is a possible D gene (5 bases). This CDR3 comprises 16 residues. From germline, CDR1 is LGHNA and CDR2 YNFKEQ. DNA of the CDR3: TGTGCCAGCAGCCAAGAGGTGAGCGGTCCCTCCCACGAGCAGTACTTC. It translates to CASSQEVSGPSHEQYF.

The V gene is TRBV14, the J gene TRBJ1-2; 7 bases map to TRBD1. Germline values: CDR1 SGHDN, CDR2 FVKESK. After removal of 0 bases from V and 3 bases from J, the junction contained 7 bases not matched to a gene. The CDR3 spans 16 residues. CDR3 DNA sequence: TGTGCCAGCAGCCAAGATATGGGGACAGTCGACTATGGCTACACCTTC. Its protein is CASSQDMGTVDYGYTF.